A single sample is the source of the 6 T cell receptor beta chains below, sequenced in a study of blood T cells in healthy people across ages. Combining a sample-barcoded 5' primer with a J-beta primer mix, a second PCR ran for about 7 to 11 cycles. TCRdb re-called the 5' RACE reads with MiXCR, one entry per CDR3 protein. This table has 1.5 million to 2 million distinct CDR3 sequences, 40% to 55% appearing once. Sample: blood. Every receptor here comes from a woman in her forties in good health.

This clonotype was picked up a small number of times. V and J are TRBV5-1 and TRBJ2-5; 13 nucleotides align to TRBD2. Trimming at V came to 2 bases and at J to 4 bases, leaving 8 bases not matched to a gene. Germline-derived CDR1 and CDR2 are SGHRS and YFSETQ. CDR3 length equals 17 residues. The CDR3 DNA sequence: TGCGCCAGCAGCTTTCCAGGACTAGCGGGGGTTCGAGAGACCCAGTACTTC. This translates into CASSFPGLAGVRETQYF.

The rearrangement joins TRBV28 to TRBJ2-1; the D gene is possibly TRBD1 (6 bases). The CDR3 length is 13 residues. V was trimmed by 5 bases and J by 9 bases, leaving 14 bases between them. The germline V gene encodes CDR1 MDHEN and CDR2 SYDVKM. CDR3 in DNA: TGTGCCAGCAGTACAGGGTATCTAGGTGAGCAGTTCTTC. Its protein product is CASSTGYLGEQFF.

This rearrangement joins TRBV3-1 to TRBJ2-3; TRBD2 matches at 11 bases. The CDR3 covers 15 residues. Trimming removed 1 base from V and 5 bases from J; junction bases left unmatched: 2. The germline V gene has CDR1 LGHDT and CDR2 YNNKEL (reference sequence). This CDR3 reads CASSQVAGGVDTQYF. DNA for the CDR3: TGTGCCAGCAGCCAAGTAGCGGGGGGGGTAGATACGCAGTATTTT.

This rearrangement joins TRBV7-9 to TRBJ2-1; 12 nucleotides match TRBD2. The V and J ends lost 6 bases and 6 bases, in that order; junction bases with no gene match: 9. CDR1 is SEHNR and CDR2 is FQNEAQ in the germline V gene (reference sequence). The CDR3 loop spans 16 amino acids. The DNA of the CDR3 is TGTGCCAGCAGACAAACGGGACTAGCGGGCGTCAATGAGCAGTTCTTC. Translation: CASRQTGLAGVNEQFF. The variable domain in full, with the rest retrieved from reference TRBV7-9 and TRBJ2-1, is DTGVSQNPRHKITKRGQNVTFRCDPISEHNRLYWYRQTLGQGPEFLTYFQNEAQLEKSRLLSDRFSAERPKGSFSTLEIQRTEQGDSAMYLCASRQTGLAGVNEQFFGPGTRLTVL.

V usage is TRBV7-3 and J usage is TRBJ1-1; 11 nucleotides match TRBD1. This CDR3 is 16 amino acids long. Looked up from germline, CDR1 is SGHTA and CDR2 is FQGTGA. Trimming removed 3 bases from V and 4 bases from J; junction bases left unmatched: 7. The CDR3 sequence is CASSLHKGQGVTEAFF. DNA for the CDR3: TGTGCCAGCAGCTTGCATAAGGGACAGGGGGTCACTGAAGCTTTCTTT.

The chain couples TRBV6-1 to TRBJ1-2; 8 bases fit TRBD1. Germline lookup yields CDR1 MNHNS and CDR2 SASEGT. The junction had 6 bases not matched to a gene; V was cut back by 2 bases and J by 1 base. The CDR3 length is 16 residues. This chain's CDR3 is CASSENPGGHNYGYTF. The CDR3 DNA is TGTGCCAGCAGTGAAAACCCAGGGGGCCATAACTATGGCTACACCTTC.